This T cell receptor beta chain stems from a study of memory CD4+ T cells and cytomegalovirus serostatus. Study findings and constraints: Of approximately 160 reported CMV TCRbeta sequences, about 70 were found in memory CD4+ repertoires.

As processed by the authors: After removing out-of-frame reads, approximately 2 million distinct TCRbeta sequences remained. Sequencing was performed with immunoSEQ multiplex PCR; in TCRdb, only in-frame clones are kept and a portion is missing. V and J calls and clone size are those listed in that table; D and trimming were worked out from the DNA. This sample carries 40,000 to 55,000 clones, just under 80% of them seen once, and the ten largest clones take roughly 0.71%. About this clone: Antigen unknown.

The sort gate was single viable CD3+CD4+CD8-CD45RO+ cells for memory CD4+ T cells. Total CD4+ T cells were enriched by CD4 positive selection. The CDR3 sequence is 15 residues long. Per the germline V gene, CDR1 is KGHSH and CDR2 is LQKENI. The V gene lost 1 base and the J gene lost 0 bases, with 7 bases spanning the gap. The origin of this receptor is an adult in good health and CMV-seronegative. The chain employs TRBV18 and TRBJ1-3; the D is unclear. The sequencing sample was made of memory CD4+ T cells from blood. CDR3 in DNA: TGTGCCAGCTCACCACAGGGTCACTCTGGAAACACCATATATTTT. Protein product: CASSPQGHSGNTIYF.